The rows below give T cell receptor beta chains drawn from one sample of a study of metastatic and nonmetastatic thyroid tumors. TCRdb reanalyzed the PCR reads with MiXCR. The profile shows around 19,000 clones, around 16% of them singletons. The sequenced sample was tumor tissue. These TCRs come from a female donor with papillary thyroid cancer or a benign thyroid nodule (not recorded which). Some clones in this sample may be carry-over from other donors' samples. The conserved cysteine and the conserved F or W are not part of the CDR3 here. The order of the fields is V gene, CDR3 length, J gene, CDR3 protein.

V gene: TRBV5-1
CDR3 length: 12
J gene: TRBJ2-3
CDR3 protein: ASSYGTGRDRQY

V gene: TRBV5-1
CDR3 length: 11
J gene: TRBJ2-5
CDR3 protein: ASSQLDPETQY

V gene: TRBV19
CDR3 length: 11
J gene: TRBJ1-1
CDR3 protein: ASSIEGPGEAF

V gene: TRBV5-1
CDR3 length: 13
J gene: TRBJ1-1
CDR3 protein: ASSLVAGMNTEAF

V gene: TRBV20-1
CDR3 length: 9
J gene: TRBJ2-1
CDR3 protein: SAGEGGRQF

V gene: TRBV12-3/TRBV12-4
CDR3 length: 13
J gene: TRBJ1-5
CDR3 protein: ASSPGASPNQPQH

V gene: TRBV20-1
CDR3 length: 14
J gene: TRBJ1-5
CDR3 protein: SARDRGGGGNQPQH

V gene: TRBV30
CDR3 length: 11
J gene: TRBJ2-2
CDR3 protein: AWSVGGSGELF

V gene: TRBV6-1
CDR3 length: 12
J gene: TRBJ1-1
CDR3 protein: ASSRPTGSTEAF

V gene: TRBV5-5
CDR3 length: 12
J gene: TRBJ2-3
CDR3 protein: ASSLAGGTDTQY

V gene: TRBV5-1
CDR3 length: 14
J gene: TRBJ1-5
CDR3 protein: ASSLVWGASNQPQH

V gene: TRBV2
CDR3 length: 13
J gene: TRBJ2-7
CDR3 protein: ASRGGLAGSYEQY

V gene: TRBV5-1
CDR3 length: 11
J gene: TRBJ2-5
CDR3 protein: ASSITGPETQY

V gene: TRBV19
CDR3 length: 13
J gene: TRBJ1-1
CDR3 protein: ASSNPPSSNTEAF

V gene: TRBV7-9
CDR3 length: 18
J gene: TRBJ1-4
CDR3 protein: ASSLSPWTGGRNQNEKLF

V gene: TRBV6-1
CDR3 length: 15
J gene: TRBJ2-1
CDR3 protein: ASSEQDRQQIFNEQF

V gene: TRBV6-5
CDR3 length: 11
J gene: TRBJ2-7
CDR3 protein: ASSYHPSYEQY

V gene: TRBV2
CDR3 length: 11
J gene: TRBJ2-7
CDR3 protein: ASSDNRLNEQY

V gene: TRBV7-6
CDR3 length: 13
J gene: TRBJ2-1
CDR3 protein: ASSLGPGSYNEQF

V gene: TRBV6-2/TRBV6-3
CDR3 length: 11
J gene: TRBJ2-1
CDR3 protein: ASSFYVYNEQF

V gene: TRBV15
CDR3 length: 13
J gene: TRBJ1-1
CDR3 protein: ATSRGGQVDTEAF

V gene: TRBV6-1
CDR3 length: 12
J gene: TRBJ2-7
CDR3 protein: ASRIGTGHYEQY

V gene: TRBV15
CDR3 length: 11
J gene: TRBJ1-5
CDR3 protein: ATSRYVGQPQH

V gene: TRBV9
CDR3 length: 13
J gene: TRBJ2-1
CDR3 protein: ASSVAGTTYNEQF

V gene: TRBV5-4
CDR3 length: 11
J gene: TRBJ1-2
CDR3 protein: ASSSSDRPGYT

V gene: TRBV6-1
CDR3 length: 11
J gene: TRBJ1-1
CDR3 protein: ASTQGGYTEAF

V gene: TRBV6-5
CDR3 length: 13
J gene: TRBJ1-6
CDR3 protein: ASSHDTRVNSPLH

V gene: TRBV28
CDR3 length: 14
J gene: TRBJ1-6
CDR3 protein: ASLNMGNSYNSTLH

V gene: TRBV5-6
CDR3 length: 14
J gene: TRBJ2-4
CDR3 protein: ASSGSGGRAKNIQY

V gene: TRBV24-1
CDR3 length: 12
J gene: TRBJ1-5
CDR3 protein: ATSAKLPNQPQH

V gene: TRBV6-1
CDR3 length: 9
J gene: TRBJ2-1
CDR3 protein: ASSLVIEQF

V gene: TRBV14
CDR3 length: 14
J gene: TRBJ2-7
CDR3 protein: ASSPGSRGRGYEQY

V gene: TRBV15
CDR3 length: 10
J gene: TRBJ2-7
CDR3 protein: ATSADTTEQY

V gene: TRBV7-3
CDR3 length: 14
J gene: TRBJ2-1
CDR3 protein: ASSLTSTSGGNEQF

V gene: TRBV28
CDR3 length: 12
J gene: TRBJ2-7
CDR3 protein: ASSLSGTSYEQY

V gene: TRBV18
CDR3 length: 12
J gene: TRBJ2-7
CDR3 protein: ASSFSGGKNEQY

V gene: TRBV18
CDR3 length: 14
J gene: TRBJ2-2
CDR3 protein: ASSPVTLQVTGELF

V gene: TRBV29-1
CDR3 length: 10
J gene: TRBJ1-1
CDR3 protein: SVDPGGTEAF

V gene: TRBV20-1
CDR3 length: 11
J gene: TRBJ2-4
CDR3 protein: SAALGPSNIQY

V gene: TRBV15
CDR3 length: 14
J gene: TRBJ1-4
CDR3 protein: ATSNLNRDANEKLF

V gene: TRBV3-1
CDR3 length: 10
J gene: TRBJ2-5
CDR3 protein: ASSQGPVTQY

V gene: TRBV9
CDR3 length: 16
J gene: TRBJ2-1
CDR3 protein: ASSPGGLAGTLYNEQF

V gene: TRBV3-1
CDR3 length: 15
J gene: TRBJ2-1
CDR3 protein: ASSHLLAGGLGNEQF

V gene: TRBV6-1
CDR3 length: 10
J gene: TRBJ2-1
CDR3 protein: ASSENPTEQF

V gene: TRBV2
CDR3 length: 11
J gene: TRBJ2-1
CDR3 protein: ASSAGTINEQF

V gene: TRBV12-3/TRBV12-4
CDR3 length: 10
J gene: TRBJ1-1
CDR3 protein: ASSFGNTEAF

V gene: TRBV29-1
CDR3 length: 11
J gene: TRBJ2-7
CDR3 protein: SVETDTRYEQY

V gene: TRBV5-6
CDR3 length: 12
J gene: TRBJ2-7
CDR3 protein: ASSNRGSTYEQY

V gene: TRBV28
CDR3 length: 12
J gene: TRBJ2-7
CDR3 protein: ASSLYWVNYEQY

V gene: TRBV28
CDR3 length: 10
J gene: TRBJ2-3
CDR3 protein: ASSPEPDTQY

V gene: TRBV27
CDR3 length: 12
J gene: TRBJ2-1
CDR3 protein: ASSSKTVADEQF

V gene: TRBV28
CDR3 length: 10
J gene: TRBJ1-2
CDR3 protein: ATWGRAGGYT

V gene: TRBV10-3
CDR3 length: 12
J gene: TRBJ2-3
CDR3 protein: AITKDTSTDTQY

V gene: TRBV18
CDR3 length: 13
J gene: TRBJ2-4
CDR3 protein: ASSPGQGAINIQY

V gene: TRBV5-8
CDR3 length: 12
J gene: TRBJ2-3
CDR3 protein: ASSRVGTTDTQY

V gene: TRBV4-1
CDR3 length: 12
J gene: TRBJ1-5
CDR3 protein: ASSQEQGSQPQH

V gene: TRBV20-1
CDR3 length: 14
J gene: TRBJ1-3
CDR3 protein: SALPTGRLSGNTIY